A single TCR beta chain is shown here with its context. This clonotype was counted a few times. Which antigen it targets is not known. Base qualities are not provided; no much larger clone lies one nucleotide away. The CDR3 measures 12 amino acids from cysteine to phenylalanine. The CDR3 DNA has 36 bases and is translated from base 1. From the germline V gene, CDR1 is MDHEN and CDR2 is SYDVKM. V is reduced by 4 bases and J by 10 bases, leaving a spacing of 13 bases between them. This entry belongs to a study of human T cells and chemical hapten exposure (dated by TCRdb to about 2021). For the wider study: For sensitization, 2% DPC in acetone was applied to a roughly 2 cm by roughly 2 cm area of upper inner arm skin. Weekly therapeutic DPC doses were additionally applied to the scalp of patients throughout the approximately 25-week study period. Libraries were pooled for sequencing, and per-sample TCR yields varied mainly because of small differences in library volumes within the pool. Most of the patients in the cohort were female, and the cohort covered alopecia areata with under or over 50% scalp involvement, alopecia totalis and alopecia universalis. Blood samples were taken from patients before sensitization (week 0) and then at 2, 6 and about 24 weeks after DPC sensitization. Around 30 alopecia patients provided blood for TCR sequencing at one to four time points (pre-sensitization, 2, 6 and 24 weeks). Peripheral blood TCR repertoire changes were tracked in vivo in alopecia patients during primary and secondary sensitization to the hapten diphenylcyclopropenone (DPC). Patch testing on the upper back used Finn chambers containing 0.01% DPC, with scoring done after 6 days according to International Contact Dermatitis Research Group standards.

Overall study results and their limits: The number of TCRs above 1 in 1000 frequency did not change with DPC sensitization; there was no evidence of global repertoire structure alterations. A positive correlation was found between the number of PT1 expanded TCRs and patch test score, with significance reached at thresholds 8, 16 and 32 but not 4. Because all patients had alopecia, a presumed autoimmune disease, the immune response of the patients might differ from that of healthy individuals. Repeated subsampling changed both the strength of the expansion versus patch-test correlation and the threshold at which the correlation became significant. Expanded TCRs formed significantly more large CDR3 similarity clusters than pre-sensitization or healthy control sets, consistent with antigen-driven responses.

Per the publication, the time point label means: pre-sensitization, week 0. The treatment or condition label, read with the paper, signifies: therapeutic diphenylcyclopropenone sensitization with weekly scalp DPC. At each patch-test visit, blood was drawn before the patch test was applied. Patients were considered eligible if aged 18 to 70, diagnosed with alopecia and deemed suitable for DPC therapy, and patients were excluded if pregnant. Total RNA was extracted from unfractionated whole blood that had been collected in Tempus Blood RNA tubes. Libraries were prepared through RACE. The data were produced on a NextSeq 500. Library preparation attached unique molecular identifiers to individual cDNA molecules for quantitative, reproducible TCR counting. From each blood RNA sample, both TCR alpha and TCR beta chains were sequenced. Concerning the study's data processing: Samples had a median of roughly 100,000 TCRs, with a range from roughly 20,000 to 690,600. V, J and CDR3 annotation of the TCR reads was performed with the Decombinator software suite. Every sample was subsampled to the same number of TCRs (28,000) for the PS versus PT1 abundance plots. Expanded TCRs were defined as absent before sensitization and observed at least eight times at the 2-week time point. TCRdb reanalyzed the raw reads on its own, using fastp at Q25 for trimming and MiXCR for clone calling, and kept in-frame beta chains. Rows with a matching CDR3 protein are joined into one entry that keeps the most common DNA and genes. The V and J calls come from TCRdb's annotation, not from the publication. The sample includes more than 150,000 distinct CDR3 sequences, with around 30% observed a single time. Together, the top ten hold less than 3.5% of the sample.

The chain links TRBV28 with TRBJ1-1; 6 matching bases give a weak D call of TRBD1. Sequencing used whole blood, obtained in connection with sensitization to the hapten diphenylcyclopropenone (DPC). The receptor was derived from a woman in her 30s with alopecia areata. Some clones in this sample may be carry-over from other donors' samples. In nucleotide form, the sequence is TGTGCCAGCAGTTGGGGGGCGAGTCGAGCTTTCTTT. Its amino acids are CASSWGASRAFF.